This entry lists 6 T cell receptor beta chains sequenced from one sample in a study of shared clonotypes between healthy human individuals. The assay was immunoSEQ multiplex PCR, and TCRdb's table has in-frame clones only and misses some. The profile shows about 2.5 million clones, roughly 90% of them singletons. Sequenced input: naive CD4+ T cells from PBMCs. The subset denotes: CD45RA+ positively selected. All receptors derive from a man aged 18 to 30 in good health. Some clones in this sample may be carry-over from other donors' samples.

The chain employs TRBV28 and TRBJ2-3; D is possibly TRBD2 (9 bases). Germline-derived CDR1 and CDR2 are MDHEN and SYDVKM. The CDR3 loop spans 19 amino acids. V was shortened by 4 bases and J by 2 bases, with 25 bases between the two germline ends. The CDR3: CASSSKDRVLAGITDTQYF. The CDR3 DNA reads as TGTGCCAGCAGTTCCAAGGACAGGGTGCTAGCGGGAATCACAGATACGCAGTATTTT.

The chain is built from TRBV2 and TRBJ2-7; D unresolved. The germline gives CDR1 SNHLY, CDR2 FYNNEI. This CDR3 is 12 amino acids long. V was pared by 5 bases and J by 3 bases, with 8 bases between. The CDR3 region has the DNA TGTGCCAGCAGTCCTACCTTCTACGAGCAGTACTTC. Translated: CASSPTFYEQYF.

The sample holds one count of this clone. In nucleotides, the CDR3 is TGTGCCAGCCGATCTCCGAATGGACTAGCGGGAGGAGATACGCAGTATTTT. Translating it yields CASRSPNGLAGGDTQYF. This chain links TRBV2 with TRBJ2-3; 14 nucleotides match TRBD2. J was trimmed by 5 bases and V by 8 bases; bases with no gene match: 12. The CDR3 length is 17 residues. Germline CDR1 SNHLY, CDR2 FYNNEI.

The V call is TRBV27, the J call TRBJ2-1; a possible D gene is TRBD1 (5 bases). The CDR3 consists of 15 residues. Trimming stripped 10 bases from V and 8 bases from J, with 24 bases between. Germline loops: CDR1 MNHEY, CDR2 SMNVEV (reference sequence). CDR3 loop: CATCSWSGAEYEQFF. Written as DNA, the CDR3 is TGTGCCACCTGTAGTTGGAGTGGGGCCGAATATGAGCAGTTCTTC.

The V and J genes are TRBV4-2 and TRBJ2-1; D is ambiguous. CDR1 LGHNA and CDR2 YNFKEQ come from the germline V gene. CDR3 size: 17 residues. V lost 1 base, J lost 0 bases, and 13 bases lay in between. The CDR3 DNA follows: TGTGCCAGCAGCCAAGCGTATAGCTTTAGCTCCTACAATGAGCAGTTCTTC. Residues: CASSQAYSFSSYNEQFF.

The DNA for the CDR3 is TGTGCCAGCAGCTTCCGTGGTAGCGGGAGTGGGTATACCGGGGAGCTGTTTTTT. Protein sequence: CASSFRGSGSGYTGELFF. This chain uses TRBV7-3 with TRBJ2-2, with 9 positions matching TRBD2. The germline V gene has CDR1 SGHTA and CDR2 FQGTGA. The CDR3 covers 18 residues. V lost 3 bases and J lost 5; bases outside the gene matches: 13.